These 5 T cell receptor beta chains came from one sample sequenced in a study of blood T cells in healthy people across ages. A sample-barcoded 5' primer and a J-beta primer mix were used in a second PCR of about 6 to 12 cycles. MiXCR was run by TCRdb on the 5' RACE reads, yielding one entry per CDR3 protein. The sample lists about 1.5 million distinct CDR3 sequences, around 42% occurring once. Specimen: blood. The receptors were gathered from a woman between 18 and 29 years old in good health.

The chain recombines TRBV10-3 with TRBJ2-1; D may be TRBD1 (6 bases). From germline, CDR1 is ENHRY and CDR2 SYGVKD. The CDR3 extends over 17 amino acids. Trimming took off 2 bases at V and 3 bases at J, with 17 bases between the two ends. The CDR3 nucleotides are TGTGCCATCAGTGAGCGGGCCGACCGGGACAACTACAATGAGCAGTTCTTC. It is translated as CAISERADRDNYNEQFF.

The rearrangement uses TRBV10-2 and TRBJ1-2; D unresolved. CDR1 and CDR2 (germline): WSHSY, SAAADI. The length of the CDR3 is 15 residues. V gave up 6 bases and J gave up 4 bases, with 18 bases separating them. CDR3 in DNA: TGCGCCAGCAGCCCCATGACACGAGGGCCCTATGGCTACACCTTC. Translation gives CASSPMTRGPYGYTF.

V gene TRBV27 combines with J gene TRBJ2-7; D not certain. The V gene lost 10 bases and the J gene lost 7 bases, with 14 bases spanning the gap. The length of the CDR3 is 11 residues. From germline, CDR1 is MNHEY and CDR2 SMNVEV (reference sequence). The chain's CDR3 is CANKGYNEQYF. CDR3 in DNA: TGTGCCAACAAGGGCTACAATGAGCAGTACTTC.

V and J are TRBV19 and TRBJ1-2; D not certain. This CDR3 is built from 13 residues. Germline-derived CDR1 and CDR2 are LNHDA and SQIVND (reference sequence). V was clipped by 7 bases and J by 6 bases, with 15 bases between them. The CDR3 coding sequence is TGTGCCAGTATCCCATCCGGAGGGAATGGCTACACCTTC. This gives the protein CASIPSGGNGYTF. Together with reference TRBV19 and TRBJ1-2, the CDR3 gives the full variable domain: DGGITQSPKYLFRKEGQNVTLSCEQNLNHDAMYWYRQDPGQGLRLIYYSQIVNDFQKGDIAEGYSVSREKKESFPLTVTSAQKNPTAFYLCASIPSGGNGYTFGSGTRLTVV.

This clonotype was seen a few times. This chain links TRBV11-1 with TRBJ1-2; unclear D gene. The CDR3 has 12 amino acids. CDR1 is SGHAT, CDR2 FQDESV, per germline (reference sequence). V was clipped by 2 bases and J by 6 bases, with 7 bases between them. The CDR3 here is CASSLNDHGYTF. The CDR3 DNA is TGTGCCAGCAGCTTAAATGACCATGGCTACACCTTC.